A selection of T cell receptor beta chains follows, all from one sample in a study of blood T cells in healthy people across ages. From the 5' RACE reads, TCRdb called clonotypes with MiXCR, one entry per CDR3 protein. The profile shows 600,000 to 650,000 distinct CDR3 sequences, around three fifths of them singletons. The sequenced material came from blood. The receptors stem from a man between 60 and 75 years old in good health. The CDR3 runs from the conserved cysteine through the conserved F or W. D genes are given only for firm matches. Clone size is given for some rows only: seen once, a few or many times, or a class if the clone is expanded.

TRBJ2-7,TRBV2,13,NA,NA,CASNGGFSYEQYF,TGTGCCAGCAACGGAGGGTTCTCCTACGAGCAGTACTTC
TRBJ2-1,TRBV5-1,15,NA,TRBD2,CASSHGGATYNEQFF,TGCGCCAGCAGCCACGGGGGGGCAACCTACAATGAGCAGTTCTTC
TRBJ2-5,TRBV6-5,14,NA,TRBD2,CASRSGGSQETQYF,TGTGCCAGCAGGAGCGGGGGGTCCCAAGAGACCCAGTACTTC
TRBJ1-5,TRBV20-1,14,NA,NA,CSARAGETNQPQHF,TGCAGTGCTAGAGCTGGGGAGACCAATCAGCCCCAGCATTTT
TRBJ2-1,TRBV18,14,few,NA,CASSPLAGSNEQFF,TGTGCCAGCTCACCATTGGCCGGGTCCAATGAGCAGTTCTTC
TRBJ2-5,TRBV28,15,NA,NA,CASGGGDTLRETQYF,TGTGCCAGCGGTGGGGGAGATACCCTTCGAGAGACCCAGTACTTC
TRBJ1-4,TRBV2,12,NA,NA,CASSEGREKLFF,TGTGCCAGCAGTGAGGGCCGCGAAAAACTGTTTTTT
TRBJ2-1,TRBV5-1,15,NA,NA,CASSSGTPSYNEQFF,TGCGCCAGCAGCTCCGGGACACCATCCTACAATGAGCAGTTCTTC
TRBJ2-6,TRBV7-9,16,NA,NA,CASTEGRASGANVLTF,TGTGCCAGCACCGAGGGGCGGGCTTCTGGGGCCAACGTCCTGACTTTC
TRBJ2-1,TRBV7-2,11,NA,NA,CASSLGETQFF,TGTGCCAGCAGCTTAGGAGAGACCCAGTTCTTC
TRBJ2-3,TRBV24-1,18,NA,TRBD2,CATSDPGRGGVGTDTQYF,TGTGCCACCAGTGATCCGGGACGGGGGGGGGTCGGCACAGATACGCAGTATTTT
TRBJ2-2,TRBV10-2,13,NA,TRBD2,CASTRTRSGGLFF,TGCGCCAGCACTAGGACTAGATCCGGGGGGCTGTTTTTT
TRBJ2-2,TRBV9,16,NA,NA,CASSAATGWYTGELFF,TGTGCCAGCAGCGCCGCCACAGGGTGGTACACCGGGGAGCTGTTTTTT
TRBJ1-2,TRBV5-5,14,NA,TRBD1,CASTQGDGGYGYTF,TGTGCCAGCACCCAGGGGGACGGCGGGTATGGCTACACCTTC
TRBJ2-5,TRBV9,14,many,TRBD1,CASSPRQGRETQYF,TGTGCCAGCAGCCCTAGACAGGGAAGGGAGACCCAGTACTTC
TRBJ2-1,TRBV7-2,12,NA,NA,CASSLDVGEQFF,TGTGCCAGCAGCTTAGACGTAGGTGAGCAGTTCTTC
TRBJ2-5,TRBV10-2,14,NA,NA,CASSESSTGETQYF,TGCGCCAGCAGTGAGTCGTCAACGGGGGAGACCCAGTACTTC
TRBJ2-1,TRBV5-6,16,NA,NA,CASSLWAGYTDNEQFF,TGTGCCAGCAGCTTGTGGGCGGGGTACACCGACAATGAGCAGTTCTTC
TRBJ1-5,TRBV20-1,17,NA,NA,CSARDRDNDSGNQPQHF,TGCAGTGCTAGAGATCGTGACAATGACTCTGGCAATCAGCCCCAGCATTTT
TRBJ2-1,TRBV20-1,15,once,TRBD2,CSARKPGGSYNEQFF,TGCAGTGCTAGGAAACCGGGGGGGTCCTACAATGAGCAGTTCTTC
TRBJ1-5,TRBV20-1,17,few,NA,CSARDPSIGGSNQPQHF,TGCAGTGCTAGAGACCCAAGTATAGGGGGGTCCAATCAGCCCCAGCATTTT
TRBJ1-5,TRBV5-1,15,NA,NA,CASSLEGHSNQPQHF,TGCGCCAGCAGCTTGGAAGGTCATAGCAATCAGCCCCAGCATTTT
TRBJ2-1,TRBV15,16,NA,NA,CATSTAGSPIHNEQFF,TGTGCCACCTCCACCGCGGGTAGCCCCATACACAATGAGCAGTTCTTC
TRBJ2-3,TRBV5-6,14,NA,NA,CASKRTTYTDTQYF,TGTGCCAGCAAGCGGACTACCTACACAGATACGCAGTATTTT
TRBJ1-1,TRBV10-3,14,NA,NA,CAINKRSENTEAFF,TGTGCCATCAATAAGAGGTCAGAGAACACTGAAGCTTTCTTT
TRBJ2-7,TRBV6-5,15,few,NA,CASSRSGTDPYEQYF,TGTGCCAGCAGTCGTTCCGGGACGGACCCCTACGAGCAGTACTTC
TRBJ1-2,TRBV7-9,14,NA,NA,CASSSGGFYYGYTF,TGTGCCAGCAGCTCAGGCGGGTTCTACTATGGCTACACCTTC
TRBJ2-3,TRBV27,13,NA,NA,CASSGAPVGTQYF,TGTGCCAGCAGTGGGGCGCCCGTTGGTACGCAGTATTTT
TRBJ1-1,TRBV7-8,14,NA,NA,CASSQGPLEREAFF,TGTGCCAGCAGCCAGGGCCCTTTGGAACGTGAAGCTTTCTTT
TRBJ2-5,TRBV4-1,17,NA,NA,CASSQDGEEATGETQYF,TGCGCCAGCAGCCAAGATGGTGAGGAGGCTACGGGGGAGACCCAGTACTTC
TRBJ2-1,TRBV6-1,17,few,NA,CASSLYGGPRSYNEQFF,TGTGCCAGCAGTCTTTACGGGGGGCCCCGCTCCTACAATGAGCAGTTCTTC
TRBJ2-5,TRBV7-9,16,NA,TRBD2,CASSFGGGFIQETQYF,TGTGCCAGCAGCTTCGGCGGGGGGTTTATCCAAGAGACCCAGTACTTC
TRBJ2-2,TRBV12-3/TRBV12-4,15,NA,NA,CASSLHSLNTGELFF,TGTGCCAGCAGTTTGCACTCTTTAAACACCGGGGAGCTGTTTTTT
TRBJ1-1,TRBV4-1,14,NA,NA,CASSRGAVNTEAFF,TGCGCCAGCAGCCGCGGGGCGGTGAACACTGAAGCTTTCTTT
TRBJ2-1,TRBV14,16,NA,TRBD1,CASTPMGQGSYNEQFF,TGTGCCAGCACCCCCATGGGACAGGGTTCCTACAATGAGCAGTTCTTC
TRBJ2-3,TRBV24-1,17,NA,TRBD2,CATSEPTWDYGTDTQYF,TGTGCCACCAGTGAGCCTACCTGGGACTACGGGACAGATACGCAGTATTTT
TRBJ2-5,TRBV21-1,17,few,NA,CASSKGGCRTAEETQYF,TGTGCCAGCAGCAAAGGTGGGTGCAGGACAGCGGAAGAGACCCAGTACTTC
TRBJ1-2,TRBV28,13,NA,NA,CASSPNLGLGYTF,TGTGCCAGCAGTCCCAACCTGGGACTTGGCTACACCTTC
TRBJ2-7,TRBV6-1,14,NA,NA,CASSEGLRRYEQYF,TGTGCCAGCAGTGAAGGCCTACGCCGCTACGAGCAGTACTTC
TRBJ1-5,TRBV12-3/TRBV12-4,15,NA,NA,CASREGKLGNQPQHF,TGTGCCAGCAGAGAGGGGAAACTGGGCAATCAGCCCCAGCATTTT
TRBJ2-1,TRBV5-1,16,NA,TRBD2,CASSNRAGSSYNEQFF,TGCGCCAGCAGCAACCGAGCGGGGAGCTCCTACAATGAGCAGTTCTTC
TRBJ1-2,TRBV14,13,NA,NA,CASSQMSNYGYTF,TGTGCCAGCAGCCAAATGTCGAACTATGGCTACACCTTC
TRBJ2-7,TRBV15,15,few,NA,CATSRGRIGGYEQYF,TGTGCCACCAGCAGAGGACGAATTGGCGGCTACGAGCAGTACTTC
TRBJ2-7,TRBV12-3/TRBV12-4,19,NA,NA,CASSLRGRAGQPSYNEQYF,TGTGCCAGCAGTTTAAGGGGTCGGGCAGGACAGCCGTCTTACAATGAGCAGTACTTC
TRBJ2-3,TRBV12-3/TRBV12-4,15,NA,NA,CASSSLQEESDTQYF,TGTGCCAGCAGTTCCCTCCAAGAGGAATCAGATACGCAGTATTTT
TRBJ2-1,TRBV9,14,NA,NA,CASSRDPAYNEQFF,TGTGCCAGCTCCCGGGACCCCGCCTACAATGAGCAGTTCTTC
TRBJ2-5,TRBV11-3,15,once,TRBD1,CASSLNRGPQETQYF,TGTGCCAGCAGCTTAAACAGGGGCCCCCAAGAGACCCAGTACTTC
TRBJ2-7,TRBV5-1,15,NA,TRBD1,CASSSTGTGAYEQYF,TGCGCCAGCAGCAGCACCGGGACAGGGGCCTACGAGCAGTACTTC
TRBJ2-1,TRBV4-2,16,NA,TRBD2,CASSQDPSGGYNEQFF,TGTGCCAGCAGCCAAGATCCTAGCGGGGGCTACAATGAGCAGTTCTTC
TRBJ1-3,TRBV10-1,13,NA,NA,CASSESFGNTIYF,TGCGCCAGCAGTGAGTCGTTTGGGAACACCATATATTTT
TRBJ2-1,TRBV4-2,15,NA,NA,CASSQEASQDNEQFF,TGTGCCAGCAGCCAAGAGGCTAGCCAAGACAATGAGCAGTTCTTC
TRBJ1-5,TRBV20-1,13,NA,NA,CSARETGHQPQHF,TGCAGTGCTAGAGAGACGGGACATCAGCCCCAGCATTTT
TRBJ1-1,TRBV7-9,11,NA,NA,CASSLVREAFF,TGTGCCAGCAGCTTAGTTAGGGAAGCTTTCTTT
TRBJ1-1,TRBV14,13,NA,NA,CASSQDHNTEAFF,TGTGCCAGCAGCCAAGATCATAACACTGAAGCTTTCTTT
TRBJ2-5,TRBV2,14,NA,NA,CASSEWAGMETQYF,TGTGCCAGCAGTGAATGGGCCGGGATGGAGACCCAGTACTTC
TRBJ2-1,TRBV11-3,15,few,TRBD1,CASSAGQGSYNEQFF,TGTGCCAGCAGCGCAGGACAGGGCTCCTACAATGAGCAGTTCTTC
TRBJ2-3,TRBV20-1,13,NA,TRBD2,CSTGGGGAYTQYF,TGCAGTACCGGAGGCGGGGGGGCTTATACGCAGTATTTT
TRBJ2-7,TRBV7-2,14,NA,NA,CASSLFRISYEQYF,TGTGCCAGCAGCTTATTTAGAATCTCCTACGAGCAGTACTTC
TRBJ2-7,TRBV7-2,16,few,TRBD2,CASSLAGGLALYEQYF,TGTGCCAGCAGCTTAGCGGGAGGACTAGCACTTTACGAGCAGTACTTC